This record looks at one T cell receptor beta chain sequence and its context. RNA in amounts of roughly 0.5 to 1 ug was reverse transcribed with random hexamers. TCRdb recomputed calls from the immunoSEQ multiplex PCR reads with MiXCR, one row per CDR3 protein. The profile shows roughly 300,000 distinct CDR3 sequences, around 84% of them singletons. The sample is drawn from a study of CD8 T cells in Susac syndrome. CD8+ and CD4+ T cells from blood underwent TCR beta sequencing, which was carried out in a high-throughput format. This CDR3 is 17 amino acids long. The rearrangement links TRBV21-1 to TRBJ2-5; the table's D call, TRBD2, was not checked against the DNA. TRBV21-1 represents a pseudogene. The source material was CD8+ T cells from PBMCs. This receptor was taken from a human donor with multiple sclerosis. The CDR3 DNA is TGTGCCAGCAGCAAAACCCCGCCGCTAGCGGAACAAGAGACCCAGTACTTC. Its translation is CASSKTPPLAEQETQYF.